One T cell receptor beta chain is described in this entry. Source study methods: Estimation of nucleated cell counts was performed using reference gene primer amplification. TCRdb's table, derived via immunoSEQ multiplex PCR, lists solely in-frame clones and lacks some. The D gene and trimming were derived from the DNA, and the V and J assignments and clone size from that table. The sample holds some 150,000 clones, 80% to 85% seen once. The data originate from a study of blood T cell repertoires in COVID-19. Overall study: Material from acute and convalescent COVID-19 was sourced from the United States, Italy and Spain. The cDNA or gDNA used as material had been derived from T cells, B-cell-depleted T cells, or PBMCs.

The CDR3 extends over 17 amino acids. CDR1 and CDR2 (germline): SGHVS, FQNEAQ. V lost 2 bases, J lost 5 bases, and 9 bases stayed unmatched. The sequenced sample was peripheral blood. The genes are TRBV7-8 and TRBJ2-1, with 10 bases matching TRBD2. This sequence originates from a human donor with acute or convalescent COVID-19. The donor label of this sample is uncertain. The CDR3 bases are TGTGCCAGCAGCTTATGGGCTAGCGGGAGAAACGACAATGAGCAGTTCTTC. Encoded protein: CASSLWASGRNDNEQFF.